The source of this T cell receptor (beta chain) is a study of T cell clusters in autoimmune cytopenias. TRB was amplified from approximately 250 ng of peripheral blood genomic DNA per sample. The CDR3 loop spans 15 amino acids. Germline V gene data show CDR1 as MNHNS and CDR2 as SASEGT. TRB was amplified by touch-down multiplex PCR, primer pools A and B combined. One entry per CDR3 protein, without DNA, is what TCRdb gives after re-calling the multiplex PCR reads. Its table records several thousand distinct CDR3 sequences. Sequenced input: peripheral blood. The clonotype comes from a human donor with an autoimmune cytopenia or autoimmune hepatitis (not recorded which). The V and J genes are TRBV6-1 and TRBJ2-7; TCRdb calls TRBD2, which cannot be checked without DNA. This chain's CDR3 is CASSRASGSLNEQYF.